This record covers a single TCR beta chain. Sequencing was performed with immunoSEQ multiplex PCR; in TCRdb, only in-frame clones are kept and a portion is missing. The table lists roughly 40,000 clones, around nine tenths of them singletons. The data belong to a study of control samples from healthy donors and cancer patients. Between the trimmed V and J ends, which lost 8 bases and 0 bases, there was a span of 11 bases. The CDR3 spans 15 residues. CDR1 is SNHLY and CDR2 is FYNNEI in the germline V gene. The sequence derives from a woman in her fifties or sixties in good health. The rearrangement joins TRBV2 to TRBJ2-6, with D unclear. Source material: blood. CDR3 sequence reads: CASSELVSGANVLTF. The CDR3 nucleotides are TGTGCCAGCTCGGAGCTGGTCTCTGGGGCCAACGTCCTGACTTTC.